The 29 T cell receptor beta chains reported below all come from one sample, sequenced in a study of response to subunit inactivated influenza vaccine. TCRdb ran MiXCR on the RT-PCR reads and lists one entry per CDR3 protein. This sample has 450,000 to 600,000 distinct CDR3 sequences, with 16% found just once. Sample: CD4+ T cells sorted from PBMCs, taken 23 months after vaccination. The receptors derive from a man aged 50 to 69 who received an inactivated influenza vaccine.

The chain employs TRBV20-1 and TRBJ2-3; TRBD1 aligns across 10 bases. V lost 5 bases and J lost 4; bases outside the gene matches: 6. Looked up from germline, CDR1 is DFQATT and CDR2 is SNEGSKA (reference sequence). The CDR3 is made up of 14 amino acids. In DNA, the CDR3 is TGCAGTGCTCCCGACAGGGGGCGGCCAGATACGCAGTATTTT. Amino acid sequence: CSAPDRGRPDTQYF.

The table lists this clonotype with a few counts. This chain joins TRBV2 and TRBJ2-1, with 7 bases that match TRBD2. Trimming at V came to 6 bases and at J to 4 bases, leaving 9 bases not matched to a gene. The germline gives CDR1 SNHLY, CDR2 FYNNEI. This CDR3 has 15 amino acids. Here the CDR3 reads CASSRAWEGYNEQFF. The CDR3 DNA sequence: TGTGCCAGCAGCCGAGCTTGGGAGGGATACAATGAGCAGTTCTTC.

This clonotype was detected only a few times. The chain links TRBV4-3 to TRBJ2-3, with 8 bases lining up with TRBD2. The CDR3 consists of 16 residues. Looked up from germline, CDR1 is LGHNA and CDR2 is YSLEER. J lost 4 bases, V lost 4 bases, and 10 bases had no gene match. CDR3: CASSRNSGSVADTQYF. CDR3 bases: TGCGCCAGCAGCCGAAACAGCGGGAGCGTTGCAGATACGCAGTATTTT.

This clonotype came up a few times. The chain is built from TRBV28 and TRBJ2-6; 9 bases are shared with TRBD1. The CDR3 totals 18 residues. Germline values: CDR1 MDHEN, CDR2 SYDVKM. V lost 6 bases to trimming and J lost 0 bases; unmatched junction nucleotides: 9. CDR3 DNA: TGTGCCAGCAGCCGAATACCGGGACAGGGCTCTGGGGCCAACGTCCTGACTTTC. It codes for CASSRIPGQGSGANVLTF.

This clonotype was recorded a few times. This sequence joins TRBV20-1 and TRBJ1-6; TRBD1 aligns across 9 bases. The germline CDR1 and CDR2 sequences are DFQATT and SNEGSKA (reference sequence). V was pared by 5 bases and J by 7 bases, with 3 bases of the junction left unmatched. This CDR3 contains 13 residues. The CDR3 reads CSAVDRGNSPLHF. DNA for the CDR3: TGCAGTGCTGTGGACAGGGGCAATTCACCCCTCCACTTT.

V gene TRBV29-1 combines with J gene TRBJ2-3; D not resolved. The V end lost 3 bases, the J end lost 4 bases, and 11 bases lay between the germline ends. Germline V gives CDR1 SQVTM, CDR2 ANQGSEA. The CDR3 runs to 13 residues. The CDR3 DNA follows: TGCAGCGTTGACTCAAATGGGCCAGATACGCAGTATTTT. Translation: CSVDSNGPDTQYF.

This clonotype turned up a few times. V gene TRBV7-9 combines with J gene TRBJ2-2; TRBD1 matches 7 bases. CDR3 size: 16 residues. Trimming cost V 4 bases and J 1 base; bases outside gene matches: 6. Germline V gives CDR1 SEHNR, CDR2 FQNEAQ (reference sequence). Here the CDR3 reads CASSSPAGGNTGELFF. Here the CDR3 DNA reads TGTGCCAGCAGCTCTCCGGCAGGGGGGAACACCGGGGAGCTGTTTTTT.

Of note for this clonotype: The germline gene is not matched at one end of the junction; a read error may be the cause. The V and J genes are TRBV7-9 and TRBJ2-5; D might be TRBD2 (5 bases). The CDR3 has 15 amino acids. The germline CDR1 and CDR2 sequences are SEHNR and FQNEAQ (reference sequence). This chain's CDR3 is CASSFLRGIQEIQYF. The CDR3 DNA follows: TGTGCCAGCAGCTTTCTTCGGGGAATCCAAGAGATCCAGTACTTC.

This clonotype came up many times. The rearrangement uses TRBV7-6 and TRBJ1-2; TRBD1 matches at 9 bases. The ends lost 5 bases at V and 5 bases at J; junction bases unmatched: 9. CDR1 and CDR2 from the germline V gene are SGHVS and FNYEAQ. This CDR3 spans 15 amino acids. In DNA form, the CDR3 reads TGTGCCAGCAGCCTAGAGACAGGGGGAACTTATGGCTACACCTTC. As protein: CASSLETGGTYGYTF. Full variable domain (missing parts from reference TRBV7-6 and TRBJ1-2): GAGVSQSPRYKVTKRGQDVALRCDPISGHVSLYWYRQALGQGPEFLTYFNYEAQQDKSGLPNDRFSAERPEGSISTLTIQRTEQRDSAMYRCASSLETGGTYGYTFGSGTRLTVV.

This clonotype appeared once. The CDR3, as DNA: TGTGCCAGCAGAGGGGGACTGAACACTGAAGCTTTCTTT. Translating it yields CASRGGLNTEAFF. The V and J genes are TRBV5-4 and TRBJ1-1; TRBD1 might be the D (6 bases). The germline gives CDR1 SGHNT, CDR2 YYREEE (reference sequence). Trimming cost V 5 bases and J 0 bases, with 8 bases left between them. CDR3 length: 13 amino acids.

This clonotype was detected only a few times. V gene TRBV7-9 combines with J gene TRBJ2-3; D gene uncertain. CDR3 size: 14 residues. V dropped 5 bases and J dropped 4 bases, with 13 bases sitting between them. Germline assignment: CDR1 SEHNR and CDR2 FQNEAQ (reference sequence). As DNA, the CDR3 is TGTGCCAGCAGCCCCGAAAGACCCTCAGATACGCAGTATTTT. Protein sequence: CASSPERPSDTQYF.

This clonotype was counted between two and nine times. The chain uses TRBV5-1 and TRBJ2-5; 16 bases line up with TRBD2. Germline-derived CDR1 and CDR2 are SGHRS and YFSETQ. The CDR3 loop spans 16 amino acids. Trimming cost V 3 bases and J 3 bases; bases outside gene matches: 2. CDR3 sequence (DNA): TGCGCCAGCAGCTGGGGACTAGCGGGAGGGAAAGAGACCCAGTACTTC. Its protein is CASSWGLAGGKETQYF.

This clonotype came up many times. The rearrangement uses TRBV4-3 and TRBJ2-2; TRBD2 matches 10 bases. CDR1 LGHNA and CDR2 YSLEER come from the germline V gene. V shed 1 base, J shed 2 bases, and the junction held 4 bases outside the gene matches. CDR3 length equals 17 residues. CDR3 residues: CASSQGELAGNTGELFF. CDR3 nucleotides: TGCGCCAGCAGCCAAGGCGAACTAGCGGGAAACACCGGGGAGCTGTTTTTT.

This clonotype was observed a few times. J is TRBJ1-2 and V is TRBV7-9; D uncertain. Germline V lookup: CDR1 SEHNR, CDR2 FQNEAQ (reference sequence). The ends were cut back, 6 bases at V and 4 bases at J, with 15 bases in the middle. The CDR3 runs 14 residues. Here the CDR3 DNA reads TGTGCCAGCAGTCATAGGACGGCCTCCTATGGCTACACCTTC. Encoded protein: CASSHRTASYGYTF.

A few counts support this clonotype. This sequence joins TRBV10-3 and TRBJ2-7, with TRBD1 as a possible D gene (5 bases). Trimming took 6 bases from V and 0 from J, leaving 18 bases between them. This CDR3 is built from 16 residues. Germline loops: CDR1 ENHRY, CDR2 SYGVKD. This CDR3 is CAIRSKTEDTSYEQYF. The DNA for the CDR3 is TGTGCCATCAGATCAAAAACCGAGGACACCTCCTACGAGCAGTACTTC.

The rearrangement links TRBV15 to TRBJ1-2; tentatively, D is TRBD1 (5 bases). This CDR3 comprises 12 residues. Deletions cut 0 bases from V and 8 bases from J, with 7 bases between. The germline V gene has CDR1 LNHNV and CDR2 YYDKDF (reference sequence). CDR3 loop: CATSRDGAGYTF. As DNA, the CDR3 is TGTGCCACCAGCAGAGATGGGGCGGGCTACACCTTC. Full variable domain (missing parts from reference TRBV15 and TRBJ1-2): DAMVIQNPRYQVTQFGKPVTLSCSQTLNHNVMYWYQQKSSQAPKLLFHYYDKDFNNEADTPDNFQSRRPNTSFCFLDIRSPGLGDTAMYLCATSRDGAGYTFGSGTRLTVV.

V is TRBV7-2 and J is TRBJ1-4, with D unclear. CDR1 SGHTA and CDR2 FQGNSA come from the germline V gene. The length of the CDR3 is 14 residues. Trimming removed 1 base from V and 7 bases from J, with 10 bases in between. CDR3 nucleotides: TGTGCCAGCAGCTTAGGACCTCAAAGTGAAAAACTGTTTTTT. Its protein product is CASSLGPQSEKLFF.

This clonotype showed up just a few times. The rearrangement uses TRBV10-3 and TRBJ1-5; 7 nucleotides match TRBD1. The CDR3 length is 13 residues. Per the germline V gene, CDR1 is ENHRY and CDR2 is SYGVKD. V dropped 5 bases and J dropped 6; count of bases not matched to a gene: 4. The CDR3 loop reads CAISSKGAQPQHF. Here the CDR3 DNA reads TGTGCCATCAGTTCAAAGGGGGCTCAGCCCCAGCATTTT.

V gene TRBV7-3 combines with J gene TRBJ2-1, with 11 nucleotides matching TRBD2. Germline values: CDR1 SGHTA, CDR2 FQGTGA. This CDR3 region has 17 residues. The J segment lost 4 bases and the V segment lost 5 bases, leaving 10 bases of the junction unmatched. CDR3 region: CASSRKGLAERYNEQFF. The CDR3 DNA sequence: TGTGCCAGCAGCCGGAAGGGACTAGCGGAAAGGTACAATGAGCAGTTCTTC. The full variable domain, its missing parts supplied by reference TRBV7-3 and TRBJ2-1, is GAGVSQTPSNKVTEKGKYVELRCDPISGHTALYWYRQSLGQGPEFLIYFQGTGAADDSGLPNDRFFAVRPEGSVSTLKIQRTERGDSAVYLCASSRKGLAERYNEQFFGPGTRLTVL.

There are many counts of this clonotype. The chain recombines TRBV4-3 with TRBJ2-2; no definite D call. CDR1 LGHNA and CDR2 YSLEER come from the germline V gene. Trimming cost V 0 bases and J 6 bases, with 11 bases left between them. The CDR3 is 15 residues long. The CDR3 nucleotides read TGCGCCAGCAGCCAAGACGACATAAGGTCCGGGGAGCTGTTTTTT. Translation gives CASSQDDIRSGELFF.

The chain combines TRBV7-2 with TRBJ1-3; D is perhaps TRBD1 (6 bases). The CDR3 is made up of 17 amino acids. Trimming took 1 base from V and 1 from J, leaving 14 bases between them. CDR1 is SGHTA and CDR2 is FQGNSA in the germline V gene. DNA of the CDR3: TGTGCCAGCAGCTTAGTAAGGGGGAGCCTTTCTGGAAACACCATATATTTT. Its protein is CASSLVRGSLSGNTIYF.

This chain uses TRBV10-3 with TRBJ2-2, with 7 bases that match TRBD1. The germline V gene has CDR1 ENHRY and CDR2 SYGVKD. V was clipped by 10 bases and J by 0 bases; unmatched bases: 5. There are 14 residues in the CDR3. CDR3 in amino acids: CASLGTANTGELFF. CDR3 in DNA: TGTGCCAGCCTAGGGACAGCGAACACCGGGGAGCTGTTTTTT.

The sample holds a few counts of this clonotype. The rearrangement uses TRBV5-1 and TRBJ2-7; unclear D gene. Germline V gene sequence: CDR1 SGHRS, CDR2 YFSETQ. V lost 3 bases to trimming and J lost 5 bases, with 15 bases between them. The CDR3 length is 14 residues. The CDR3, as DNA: TGCGCCAGCAGCTCCGATCCCACCCGCCACGAGCAGTACTTC. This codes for CASSSDPTRHEQYF.

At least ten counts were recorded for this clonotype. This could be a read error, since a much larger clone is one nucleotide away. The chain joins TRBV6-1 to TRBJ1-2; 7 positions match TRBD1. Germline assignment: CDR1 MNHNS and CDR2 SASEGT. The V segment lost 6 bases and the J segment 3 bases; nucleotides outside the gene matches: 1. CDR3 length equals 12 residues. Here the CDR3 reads CASRGTDYGYTF. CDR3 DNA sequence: TGTGCCAGCAGGGGGACAGACTATGGCTACACCTTC.

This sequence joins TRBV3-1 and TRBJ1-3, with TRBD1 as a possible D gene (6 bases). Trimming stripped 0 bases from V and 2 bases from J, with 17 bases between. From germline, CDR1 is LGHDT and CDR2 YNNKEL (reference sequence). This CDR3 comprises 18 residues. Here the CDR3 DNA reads TGTGCCAGCAGCCAAGATTTGGGGCTGGGGGGGCCTGGAAACACCATATATTTT. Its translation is CASSQDLGLGGPGNTIYF. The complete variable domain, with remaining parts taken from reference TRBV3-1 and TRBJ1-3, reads DTAVSQTPKYLVTQMGNDKSIKCEQNLGHDTMYWYKQDSKKFLKIMFSYNNKELIINETVPNRFSPKSPDKAHLNLHINSLELGDSAVYFCASSQDLGLGGPGNTIYFGEGSWLTVV.

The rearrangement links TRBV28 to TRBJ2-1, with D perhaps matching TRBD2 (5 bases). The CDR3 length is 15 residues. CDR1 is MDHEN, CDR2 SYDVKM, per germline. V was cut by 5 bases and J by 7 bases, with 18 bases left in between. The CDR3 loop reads CASSPHLRTGNEQFF. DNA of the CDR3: TGTGCCAGCAGTCCTCATCTAAGGACGGGGAATGAGCAGTTCTTC.

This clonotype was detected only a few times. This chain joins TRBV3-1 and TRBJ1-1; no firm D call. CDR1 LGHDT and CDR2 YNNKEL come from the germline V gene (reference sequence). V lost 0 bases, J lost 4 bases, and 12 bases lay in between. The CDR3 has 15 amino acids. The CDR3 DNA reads TGTGCCAGCAGCCAAGAGATGTCCGGTTCCACTGAAGCTTTCTTT. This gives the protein CASSQEMSGSTEAFF. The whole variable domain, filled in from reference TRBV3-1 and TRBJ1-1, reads DTAVSQTPKYLVTQMGNDKSIKCEQNLGHDTMYWYKQDSKKFLKIMFSYNNKELIINETVPNRFSPKSPDKAHLNLHINSLELGDSAVYFCASSQEMSGSTEAFFGQGTRLTVV.

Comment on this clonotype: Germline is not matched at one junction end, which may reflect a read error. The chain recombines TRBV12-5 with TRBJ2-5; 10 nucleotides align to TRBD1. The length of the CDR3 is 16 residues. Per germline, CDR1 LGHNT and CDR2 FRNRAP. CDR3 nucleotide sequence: TGTGCTAGTGGTCTGGTCGGGGGACAGGGGTGGAAGACCCAGTACTTC. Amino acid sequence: CASGLVGGQGWKTQYF.

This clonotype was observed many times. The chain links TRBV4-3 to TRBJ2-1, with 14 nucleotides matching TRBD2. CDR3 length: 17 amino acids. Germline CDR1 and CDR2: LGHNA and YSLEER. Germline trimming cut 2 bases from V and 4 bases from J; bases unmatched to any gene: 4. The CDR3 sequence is CASSQQGLAGGYNEQFF. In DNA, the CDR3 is TGCGCCAGCAGCCAACAAGGACTAGCGGGGGGTTACAATGAGCAGTTCTTC.